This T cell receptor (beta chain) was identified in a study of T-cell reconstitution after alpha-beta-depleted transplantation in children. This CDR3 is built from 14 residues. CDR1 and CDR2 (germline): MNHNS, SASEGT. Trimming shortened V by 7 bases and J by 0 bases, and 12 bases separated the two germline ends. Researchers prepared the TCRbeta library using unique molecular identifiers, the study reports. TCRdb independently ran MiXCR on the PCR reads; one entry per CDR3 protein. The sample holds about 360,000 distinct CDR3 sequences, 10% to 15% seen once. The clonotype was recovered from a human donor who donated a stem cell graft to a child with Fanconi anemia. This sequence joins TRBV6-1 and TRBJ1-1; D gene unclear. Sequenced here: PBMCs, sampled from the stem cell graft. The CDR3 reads CASTRTGMNTEAFF. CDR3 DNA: TGTGCCAGCACCCGGACGGGGATGAACACTGAAGCTTTCTTT.